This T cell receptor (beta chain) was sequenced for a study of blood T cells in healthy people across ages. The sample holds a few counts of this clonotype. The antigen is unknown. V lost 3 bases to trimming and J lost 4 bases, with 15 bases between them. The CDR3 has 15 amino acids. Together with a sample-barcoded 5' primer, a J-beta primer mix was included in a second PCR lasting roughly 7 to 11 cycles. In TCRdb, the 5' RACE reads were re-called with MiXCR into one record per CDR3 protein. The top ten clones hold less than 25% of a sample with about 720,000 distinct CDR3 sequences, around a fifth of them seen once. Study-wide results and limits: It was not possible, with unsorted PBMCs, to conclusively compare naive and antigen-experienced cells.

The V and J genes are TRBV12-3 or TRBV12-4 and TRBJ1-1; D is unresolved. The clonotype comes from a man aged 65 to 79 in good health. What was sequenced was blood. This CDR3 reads CASSFRLVRATEAFF. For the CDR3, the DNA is TGTGCCAGCAGTTTTCGGCTGGTGCGTGCCACTGAAGCTTTCTTT.